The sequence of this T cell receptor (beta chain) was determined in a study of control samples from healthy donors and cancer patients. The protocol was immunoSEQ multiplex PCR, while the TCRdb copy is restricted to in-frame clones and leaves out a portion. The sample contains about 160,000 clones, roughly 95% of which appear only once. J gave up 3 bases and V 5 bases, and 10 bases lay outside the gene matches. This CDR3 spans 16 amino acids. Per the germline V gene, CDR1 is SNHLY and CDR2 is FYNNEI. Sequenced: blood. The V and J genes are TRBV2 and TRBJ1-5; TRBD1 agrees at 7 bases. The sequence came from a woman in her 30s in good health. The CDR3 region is CASSPDRALANQPQHF. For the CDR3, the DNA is TGTGCCAGCAGTCCTGACAGGGCCCTGGCCAATCAGCCCCAGCATTTT.